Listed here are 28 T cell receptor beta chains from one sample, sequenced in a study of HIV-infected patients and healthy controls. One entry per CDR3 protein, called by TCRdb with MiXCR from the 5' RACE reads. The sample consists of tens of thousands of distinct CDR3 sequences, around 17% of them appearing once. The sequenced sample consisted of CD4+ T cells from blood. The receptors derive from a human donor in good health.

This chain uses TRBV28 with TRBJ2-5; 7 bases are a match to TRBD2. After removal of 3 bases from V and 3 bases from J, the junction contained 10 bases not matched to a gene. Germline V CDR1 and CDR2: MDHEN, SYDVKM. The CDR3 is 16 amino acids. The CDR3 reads CASSLGGIGKKETQYF. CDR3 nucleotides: TGTGCCAGCAGTTTGGGGGGGATTGGAAAGAAAGAGACCCAGTACTTC.

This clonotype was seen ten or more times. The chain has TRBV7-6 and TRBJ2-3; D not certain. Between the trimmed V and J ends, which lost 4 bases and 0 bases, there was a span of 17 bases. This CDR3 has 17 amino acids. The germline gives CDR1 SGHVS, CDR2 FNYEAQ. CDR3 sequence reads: CASSSPGSPDSTDTQYF. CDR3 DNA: TGTGCCAGCAGCTCACCCGGCAGTCCCGATAGCACAGATACGCAGTATTTT.

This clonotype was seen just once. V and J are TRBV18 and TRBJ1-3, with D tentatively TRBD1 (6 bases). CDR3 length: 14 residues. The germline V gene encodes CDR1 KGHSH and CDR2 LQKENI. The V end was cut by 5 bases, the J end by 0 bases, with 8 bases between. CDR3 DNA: TGTGCCAGCTCAGGGACAATCTCTGGAAACACCATATATTTT. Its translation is CASSGTISGNTIYF. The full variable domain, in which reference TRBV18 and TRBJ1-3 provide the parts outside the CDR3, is NAGVMQNPRHLVRRRGQEARLRCSPMKGHSHVYWYRQLPEEGLKFMVYLQKENIIDESGMPKERFSAEFPKEGPSILRIQQVVRGDSAAYFCASSGTISGNTIYFGEGSWLTVV.

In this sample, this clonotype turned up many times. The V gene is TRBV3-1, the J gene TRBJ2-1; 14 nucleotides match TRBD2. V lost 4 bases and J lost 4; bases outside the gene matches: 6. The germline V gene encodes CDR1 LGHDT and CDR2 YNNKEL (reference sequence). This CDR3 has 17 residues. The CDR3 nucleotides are TGTGCCAGCAGCCGCCCGACTAGCGGGAGGGCTTACAATGAGCAGTTCTTC. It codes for CASSRPTSGRAYNEQFF.

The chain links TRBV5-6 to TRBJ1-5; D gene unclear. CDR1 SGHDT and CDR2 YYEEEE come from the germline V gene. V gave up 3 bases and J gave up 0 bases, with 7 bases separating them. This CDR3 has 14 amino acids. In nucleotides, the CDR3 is TGTGCCAGCAGCTGGATCAATAGCAATCAGCCCCAGCATTTT. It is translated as CASSWINSNQPQHF.

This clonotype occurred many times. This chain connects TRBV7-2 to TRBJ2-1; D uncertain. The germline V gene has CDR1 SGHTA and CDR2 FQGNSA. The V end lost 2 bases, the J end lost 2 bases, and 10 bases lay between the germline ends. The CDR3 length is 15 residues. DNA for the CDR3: TGTGCCAGCAGCTTAACCTCGGCAGCCTACAATGAGCAGTTCTTC. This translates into CASSLTSAAYNEQFF. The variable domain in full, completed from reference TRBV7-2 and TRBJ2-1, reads GAGVSQSPSNKVTEKGKDVELRCDPISGHTALYWYRQSLGQGLEFLIYFQGNSAPDKSGLPSDRFSAERTGGSVSTLTIQRTQQEDSAVYLCASSLTSAAYNEQFFGPGTRLTVL.

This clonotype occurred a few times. The chain's CDR3 is CAWSPSAGGNSPLHF. The DNA for the CDR3 is TGTGCCTGGAGTCCCTCGGCAGGGGGGAATTCACCCCTCCACTTT. V gene TRBV30 combines with J gene TRBJ1-6; 7 nucleotides match TRBD1. Germline assignment: CDR1 GTSNPN and CDR2 SVGIG (reference sequence). CDR3 size: 15 residues. The V gene end was trimmed by 2 bases and the J gene end by 7 bases; junction bases not matched to a gene: 8.

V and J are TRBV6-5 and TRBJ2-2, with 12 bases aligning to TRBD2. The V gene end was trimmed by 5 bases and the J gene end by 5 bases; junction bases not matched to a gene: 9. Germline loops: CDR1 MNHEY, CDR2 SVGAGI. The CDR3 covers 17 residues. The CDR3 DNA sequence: TGTGCCAGCAGTAGCCCCCTAGCGGGAGGGCCAACCGGGGAGCTGTTTTTT. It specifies CASSSPLAGGPTGELFF.

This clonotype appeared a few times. In nucleotides, the CDR3 is TGCAGTGCTAGACGTCCGGGGGAGTTAGGGTCACCCCTCCACTTT. Its translation: CSARRPGELGSPLHF. The chain combines TRBV20-1 with TRBJ1-6, with D maybe TRBD1 (5 bases). Trimming removed 2 bases at V and 10 bases at J, with 18 bases between. The CDR3 has 15 residues. Per germline, CDR1 DFQATT and CDR2 SNEGSKA (reference sequence).

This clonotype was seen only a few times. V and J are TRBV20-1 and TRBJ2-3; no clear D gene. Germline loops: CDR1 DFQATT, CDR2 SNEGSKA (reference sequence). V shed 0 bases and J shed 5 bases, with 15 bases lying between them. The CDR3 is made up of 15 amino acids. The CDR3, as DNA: TGCAGTGCTAGAGATCCACGGGCGAACCTAGATACGCAGTATTTT. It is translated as CSARDPRANLDTQYF.

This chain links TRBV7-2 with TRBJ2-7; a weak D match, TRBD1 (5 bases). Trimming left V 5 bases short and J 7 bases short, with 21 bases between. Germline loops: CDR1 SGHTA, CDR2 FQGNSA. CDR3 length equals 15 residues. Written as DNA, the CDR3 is TGTGCCAGCAGCCCCACAGGCGCCCCCACCCGAGAGCAGTACTTC. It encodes CASSPTGAPTREQYF.

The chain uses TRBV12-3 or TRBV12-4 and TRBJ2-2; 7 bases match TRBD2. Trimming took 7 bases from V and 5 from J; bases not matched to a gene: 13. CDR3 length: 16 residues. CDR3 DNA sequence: TGTGCCAGCACCACTACCCCGGGAGCGGGGACCGGGGAGCTGTTTTTT. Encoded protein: CASTTTPGAGTGELFF.

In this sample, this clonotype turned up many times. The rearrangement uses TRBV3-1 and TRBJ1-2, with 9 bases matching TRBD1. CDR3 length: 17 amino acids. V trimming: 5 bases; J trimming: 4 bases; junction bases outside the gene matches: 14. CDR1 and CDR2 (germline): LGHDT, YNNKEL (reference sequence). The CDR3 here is CASSTPKGQGRLYGYTF. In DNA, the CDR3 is TGTGCCAGCAGCACTCCTAAAGGACAGGGGCGCCTCTATGGCTACACCTTC.

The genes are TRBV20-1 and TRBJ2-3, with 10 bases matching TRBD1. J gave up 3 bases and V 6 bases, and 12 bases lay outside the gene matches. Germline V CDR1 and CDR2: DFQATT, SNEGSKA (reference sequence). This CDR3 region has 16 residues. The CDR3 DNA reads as TGCAGTGCCGGATTGACAGGGGGCGCGACGACAGATACGCAGTATTTT. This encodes CSAGLTGGATTDTQYF.

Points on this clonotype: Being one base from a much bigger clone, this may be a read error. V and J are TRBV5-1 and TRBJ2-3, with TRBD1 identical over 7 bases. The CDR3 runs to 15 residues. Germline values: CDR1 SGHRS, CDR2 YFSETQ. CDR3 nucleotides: TGCGCCAGCAGTCCCTCGACAGGGTCGACAGTTACGCAGTATTTT. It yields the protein CASSPSTGSTVTQYF.

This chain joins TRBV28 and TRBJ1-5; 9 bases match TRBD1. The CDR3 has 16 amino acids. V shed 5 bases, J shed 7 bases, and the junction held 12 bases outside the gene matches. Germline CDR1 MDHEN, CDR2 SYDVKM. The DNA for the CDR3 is TGTGCCAGCAGTCGATCTCCGCGGACAGGGGCGCAGCCCCAGCATTTT. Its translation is CASSRSPRTGAQPQHF.

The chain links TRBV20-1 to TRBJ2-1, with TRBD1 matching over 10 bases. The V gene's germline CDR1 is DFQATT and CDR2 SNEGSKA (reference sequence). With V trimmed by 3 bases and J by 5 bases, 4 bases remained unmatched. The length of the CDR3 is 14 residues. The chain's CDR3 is CSASRGTGDNEQFF. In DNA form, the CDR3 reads TGCAGTGCTAGTCGCGGGACAGGGGACAATGAGCAGTTCTTC.

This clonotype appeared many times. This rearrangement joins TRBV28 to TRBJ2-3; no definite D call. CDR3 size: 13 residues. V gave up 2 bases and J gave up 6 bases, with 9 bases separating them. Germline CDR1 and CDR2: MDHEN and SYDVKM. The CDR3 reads CASSLQAGDTQYF. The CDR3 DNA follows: TGTGCCAGCAGTTTACAGGCCGGGGATACGCAGTATTTT.

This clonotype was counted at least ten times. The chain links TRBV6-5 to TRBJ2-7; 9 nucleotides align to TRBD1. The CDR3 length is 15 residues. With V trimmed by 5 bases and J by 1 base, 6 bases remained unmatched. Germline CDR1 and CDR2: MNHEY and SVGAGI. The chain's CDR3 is CASSRDREESYEQYF. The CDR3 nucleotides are TGTGCCAGCAGTAGGGACAGGGAGGAGTCCTACGAGCAGTACTTC.

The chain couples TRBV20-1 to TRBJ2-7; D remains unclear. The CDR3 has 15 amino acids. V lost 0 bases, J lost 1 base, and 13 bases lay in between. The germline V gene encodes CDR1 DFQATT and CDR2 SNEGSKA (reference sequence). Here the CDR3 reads CSARDGVKVSYEQYF. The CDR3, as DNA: TGCAGTGCTAGAGATGGGGTGAAAGTTTCCTACGAGCAGTACTTC.

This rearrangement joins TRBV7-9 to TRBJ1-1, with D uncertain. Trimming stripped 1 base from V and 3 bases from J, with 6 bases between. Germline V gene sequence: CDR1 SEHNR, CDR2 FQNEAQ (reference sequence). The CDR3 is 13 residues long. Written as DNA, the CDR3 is TGTGCCAGCAGCTTAGTATCAGACACTGAAGCTTTCTTT. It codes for CASSLVSDTEAFF. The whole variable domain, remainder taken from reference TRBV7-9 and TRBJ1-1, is DTGVSQNPRHKITKRGQNVTFRCDPISEHNRLYWYRQTLGQGPEFLTYFQNEAQLEKSRLLSDRFSAERPKGSFSTLEIQRTEQGDSAMYLCASSLVSDTEAFFGQGTRLTVV.

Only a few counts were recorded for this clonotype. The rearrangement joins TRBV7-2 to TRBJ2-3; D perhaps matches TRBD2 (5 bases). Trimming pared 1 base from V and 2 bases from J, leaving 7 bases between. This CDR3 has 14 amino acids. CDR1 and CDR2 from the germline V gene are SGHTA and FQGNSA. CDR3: CASSLGLFTDTQYF. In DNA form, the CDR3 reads TGTGCCAGCAGCTTAGGACTATTCACAGATACGCAGTATTTT.

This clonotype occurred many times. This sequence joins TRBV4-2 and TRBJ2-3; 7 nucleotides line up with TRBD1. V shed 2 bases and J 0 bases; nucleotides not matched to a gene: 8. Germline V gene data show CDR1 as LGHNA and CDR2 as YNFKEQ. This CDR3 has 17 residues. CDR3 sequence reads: CASSQRNRGQSTDTQYF. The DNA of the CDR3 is TGTGCCAGCAGCCAACGTAACAGGGGCCAAAGCACAGATACGCAGTATTTT.

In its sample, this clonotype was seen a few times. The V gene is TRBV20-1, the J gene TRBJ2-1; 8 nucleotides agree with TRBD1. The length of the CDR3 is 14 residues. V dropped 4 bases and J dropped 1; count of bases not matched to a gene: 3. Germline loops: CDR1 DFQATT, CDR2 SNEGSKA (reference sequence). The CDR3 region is CSAMDRESYNEQFF. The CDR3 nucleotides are TGCAGTGCTATGGACAGGGAATCCTACAATGAGCAGTTCTTC.

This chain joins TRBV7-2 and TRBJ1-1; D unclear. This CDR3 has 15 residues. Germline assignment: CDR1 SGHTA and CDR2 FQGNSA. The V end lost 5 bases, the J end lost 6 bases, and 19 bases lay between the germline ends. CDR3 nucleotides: TGTGCCAGCAGCCCTAGGAGGGAGAGGTTCTCTGAAGCTTTCTTT. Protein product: CASSPRRERFSEAFF.

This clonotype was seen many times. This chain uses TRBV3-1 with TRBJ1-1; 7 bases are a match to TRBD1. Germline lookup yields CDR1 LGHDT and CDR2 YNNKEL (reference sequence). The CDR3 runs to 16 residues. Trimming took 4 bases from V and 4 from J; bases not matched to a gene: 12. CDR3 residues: CASSPRDRAGFTEAFF. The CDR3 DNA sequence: TGTGCCAGCAGCCCCCGAGACAGGGCTGGGTTCACTGAAGCTTTCTTT.

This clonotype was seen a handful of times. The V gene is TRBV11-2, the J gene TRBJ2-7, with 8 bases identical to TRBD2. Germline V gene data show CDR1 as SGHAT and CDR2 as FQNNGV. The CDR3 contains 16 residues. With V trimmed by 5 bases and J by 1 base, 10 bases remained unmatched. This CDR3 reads CASSPISREGSYEQYF. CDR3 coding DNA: TGTGCCAGCAGCCCTATTTCCCGGGAGGGATCCTACGAGCAGTACTTC.

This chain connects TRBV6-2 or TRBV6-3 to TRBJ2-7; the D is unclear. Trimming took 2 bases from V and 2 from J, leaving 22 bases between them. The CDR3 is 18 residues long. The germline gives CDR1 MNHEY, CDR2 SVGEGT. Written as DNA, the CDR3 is TGTGCCAGCAGTTACGACCAACGAAGAAGCAGCCTCCCCTACGAGCAGTACTTC. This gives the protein CASSYDQRRSSLPYEQYF.